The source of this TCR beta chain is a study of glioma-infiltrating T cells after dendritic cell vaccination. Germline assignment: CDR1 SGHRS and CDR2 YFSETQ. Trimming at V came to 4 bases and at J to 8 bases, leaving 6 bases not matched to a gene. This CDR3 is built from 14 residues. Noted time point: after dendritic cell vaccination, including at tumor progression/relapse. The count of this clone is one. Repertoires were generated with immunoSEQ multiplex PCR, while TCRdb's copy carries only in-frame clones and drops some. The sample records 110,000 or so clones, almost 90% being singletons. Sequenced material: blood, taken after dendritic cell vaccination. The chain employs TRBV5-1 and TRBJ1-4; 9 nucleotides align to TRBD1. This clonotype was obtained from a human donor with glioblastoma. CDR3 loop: CASSPGQGKEKLFF. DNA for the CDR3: TGCGCCAGCAGCCCGGGACAGGGAAAGGAAAAACTGTTTTTT.